What follows are 27 T cell receptor beta chains derived from one specimen sequenced in a study of T cell clonality in common variable immunodeficiency. The protocol was immunoSEQ multiplex PCR, while the TCRdb copy is restricted to in-frame clones and leaves out a portion. This repertoire holds 45,000 to 60,000 clones, and none appear only once. Sequenced: peripheral blood mononuclear cells. These receptors came from a person aged 18-70 years in good health.

The sample holds many counts of this clone. From the germline J gene comes the end of the CDR3, since the read stops 3 residues before it. The V and J genes are TRBV6-2 or TRBV6-3 and TRBJ1-5, with D possibly being TRBD1 (6 bases). The germline V and J ends were trimmed by 8 bases and 3 bases, with 14 bases remaining between them. CDR3 length: 14 residues. The germline V gene has CDR1 MNHEY and CDR2 SVGEGT. The chain's CDR3 is CASSDGGPNQPQHF. The DNA read from the CDR3 is TGTGCCAGCTCAGACGGGGGGCCCAATCAGCCC.

Concerning this clone itself: The DNA ends 3 residues before the CDR3 does, and the rest of the CDR3 is filled in from the germline J gene. The V call is TRBV6-1, the J call TRBJ2-4; the D gene is possibly TRBD1 (5 bases). Germline V CDR1 and CDR2: MNHNS, SASEGT. This CDR3 comprises 13 residues. The CDR3 sequence: CASSDRDGYGQYF. The CDR3 DNA, read in part, is TGTGCCAGCAGTGACAGGGATGGCTATGGT.

Ten or more counts support this clone. The read comes to an end 3 residues before the CDR3 does, leaving the germline J gene to fill in the end. The rearrangement links TRBV4-1 to TRBJ1-2; TRBD1 agrees at 7 bases. Germline lookup yields CDR1 MGHRA and CDR2 YSYEKL. The V gene end was trimmed by 4 bases and the J gene end by 4 bases; junction bases not matched to a gene: 6. The CDR3 spans 14 residues. The DNA read from the CDR3 is TGCGCCAGCAGCCTAAAAGGGACAGCCTATGGC. Translation gives CASSLKGTAYG. The CDR3 in its entirety is CASSLKGTAYGYTF.

This clone occurred many times. The read halts 3 residues ahead of the CDR3 end, with the missing end drawn from the germline J gene. The rearrangement uses TRBV6-2 or TRBV6-3 and TRBJ2-5, with 12 bases matching TRBD2. CDR3 length: 16 amino acids. Per germline, CDR1 MNHEY and CDR2 SVGEGT. V was pared by 5 bases and J by 1 base, with 5 bases of the junction left unmatched. The DNA read from the CDR3 is TGTGCCAGCAGTCCCGGGACTAGCGGGCCCCAAGAGACC. Encoded protein: CASSPGTSGPQET. The full CDR3 protein reads CASSPGTSGPQETQYF.

Worth noting for this clone: Read sequence stops 3 residues before the CDR3 end, and the germline J gene provides the missing end. The gene calls are TRBV2 and TRBJ2-4; 7 bases line up with TRBD1. In germline, CDR1 is SNHLY, CDR2 FYNNEI. The CDR3 is made up of 14 amino acids. CDR3 DNA, as far as it was read: TGTGCCAGCAGAATTGAGGGGGCCCGACAGCCT. Amino acid sequence: CASRIEGARQP. The full CDR3 reads CASRIEGARQPQYF.

In its sample, this clone was seen a few times. The read gets to within 3 residues of the CDR3 end, and the germline J gene fills in the rest. This chain uses TRBV5-1 with TRBJ2-2; no clear D. The germline gives CDR1 SGHRS, CDR2 YFSETQ. The CDR3 runs to 12 residues. The CDR3 bases that were read are TGCGCCAGCAGCGCAGGAAGGTCACCG. Translating gives CASSAGRSP. The entire CDR3 protein reads CASSAGRSPLFF.

This clone was seen at least ten times. From the germline J gene comes the end of the CDR3, since the read stops 3 residues before it. V and J are TRBV13 and TRBJ2-7; D perhaps matches TRBD2 (6 bases). The germline V gene has CDR1 PRHDT and CDR2 FYEKMQ (reference sequence). V lost 2 bases to trimming and J lost 6 bases, with 20 bases between them. The CDR3 length is 16 residues. CDR3 loop: CASSLSRDGGYPEQYF. CDR3 DNA, as far as it was read: TGTGCCAGCAGCTTATCCCGGGACGGGGGATACCCCGAG.

This clone was seen a handful of times. The read is 3 residues too short to cover the CDR3 end, so that end is filled in from the germline J gene. This sequence joins TRBV11-2 and TRBJ2-7, with 9 bases aligning to TRBD1. V lost 4 bases to trimming and J lost 3 bases; unmatched junction nucleotides: 7. Germline CDR1 is SGHAT and CDR2 is FQNNGV. This CDR3 has 15 amino acids. The CDR3 bases that were read are TGTGCCAGCAGCTCCACCGGGACAGGGCACTACGAG. This gives the protein CASSSTGTGHYE. The whole CDR3 sequence reads CASSSTGTGHYEQYF.

Comments on this clone: The read falls 3 residues short of the CDR3 end, and the missing part is taken from the germline J gene. The V call is TRBV5-1, the J call TRBJ2-4; 8 nucleotides agree with TRBD2. The CDR3 runs 15 residues. Germline assignment: CDR1 SGHRS and CDR2 YFSETQ. The sequenced part of the CDR3 DNA is TGCGCCAGCAGCTTGGTCGGGGGGGTGAACTATGGT. Encoded protein: CASSLVGGVNYG. The whole CDR3 protein is CASSLVGGVNYGQYF.

To note about this clone: The CDR3 end is not reached by the read, which stops 3 residues before it; the germline J gene fills it in. The V call is TRBV30, the J call TRBJ2-3, with 9 bases fitting TRBD1. The CDR3 spans 16 residues. Germline V lookup: CDR1 GTSNPN, CDR2 SVGIG (reference sequence). CDR3 residues: CAWSRLGQGANQPQYF. CDR3 DNA, as far as it was read: TGTGCCTGGAGTCGCTTGGGACAGGGAGCAAATCAGCCG.

This clone came up many times. The read terminates 3 residues ahead of where the CDR3 ends, so the germline J gene completes it. The chain links TRBV5-1 to TRBJ1-1, with TRBD1 as a possible D gene (5 bases). Trimming cost V 0 bases and J 4 bases, with 10 bases left between them. There are 14 residues in the CDR3. CDR1 is SGHRS and CDR2 is YFSETQ in the germline V gene. This CDR3 is CASSLARGVTEAFF. The covered CDR3 bases are TGCGCCAGCAGCTTGGCCAGAGGGGTCACTGAA.

This clone has a count of ten or more. The CDR3 loop reads CASSPGQFSDTQYF. The covered CDR3 bases are TGTGCCAGTAGTCCCGGACAGTTTTCAGATACG. The rearrangement links TRBV19 to TRBJ2-3; D is perhaps TRBD1 (6 bases). The read finishes 3 residues shy of the CDR3 end, and the germline J gene is used to complete it. CDR3 length: 14 amino acids. The V and J ends lost 5 bases and 4 bases respectively, with 13 bases between them. Germline V gives CDR1 LNHDA, CDR2 SQIVND (reference sequence).

This clone appeared many times. The read ends 3 residues before the CDR3 terminus; that terminus is restored from the germline J gene. The J gene is TRBJ2-2, the V gene TRBV7-2, with D possibly matching TRBD2 (6 bases). CDR3 length equals 13 residues. V lost 6 bases to trimming and J lost 7 bases, with 12 bases between them. Germline V CDR1 and CDR2: SGHTA, FQGNSA. The sequenced part of the CDR3 DNA is TGTGCCAGCAGACAAGGGGAGGTCGGGGAG. This translates into CASRQGEVGE. The entire CDR3 sequence reads CASRQGEVGELFF.

This clone was counted ten times or more. The read halts 3 residues ahead of the CDR3 end, with the missing end drawn from the germline J gene. The chain uses TRBV20-1 and TRBJ1-1, with 7 bases matching TRBD1. Losses at the gene ends were 0 bases for V and 0 bases for J; bases not matched to a gene: 7. Germline CDR1 and CDR2: DFQATT and SNEGSKA (reference sequence). The CDR3 extends over 16 amino acids. This CDR3 is CSARDSRGRLNTEAFF. CDR3 DNA (partial): TGCAGTGCTAGAGACTCTAGGGGGCGGCTGAACACTGAA.

The CDR3 DNA, read in part, is TGTGCCAGCAGCTTAGCGAGGAATGAG. Translating gives CASSLARNE. In full, the CDR3 is CASSLARNEQFF. This chain uses TRBV7-9 with TRBJ2-1; D is undetermined. The read falls 3 residues short of the CDR3 end, and the missing part is taken from the germline J gene. Germline V gene lookup returns CDR1 SEHNR and CDR2 FQNEAQ (reference sequence). The CDR3 covers 12 residues. Trimming took 0 bases from V and 7 from J, leaving 4 bases between them.

In this sample, this clone turned up many times. The read ends 3 residues before the CDR3 terminus; that terminus is restored from the germline J gene. The genes are TRBV20-1 and TRBJ2-7; 8 nucleotides line up with TRBD1. The CDR3 contains 11 residues. The ends lost 6 bases at V and 5 bases at J; junction bases unmatched: 3. CDR1 DFQATT and CDR2 SNEGSKA come from the germline V gene (reference sequence). The CDR3 here is CSARTGNEQYF. Incomplete CDR3 DNA: TGCAGTGCCCGGACAGGGAACGAG.

This clone occurred many times. The read terminates 3 residues ahead of where the CDR3 ends, so the germline J gene completes it. The chain uses TRBV20-1 and TRBJ2-2; 8 bases are a match to TRBD2. Germline CDR1 reads DFQATT; CDR2 reads SNEGSKA (reference sequence). V shed 5 bases, J shed 2 bases, and the junction held 4 bases outside the gene matches. The CDR3 extends over 14 amino acids. CDR3 loop: CSAPSGGNTGELFF. The part of the CDR3 DNA that was read is TGCAGTGCTCCAAGCGGGGGCAACACCGGGGAG.

This clone has at least ten counts. The read is 3 residues too short to cover the CDR3 end, so that end is filled in from the germline J gene. J is TRBJ2-2 and V is TRBV7-9; D is uncertain. V was shortened by 5 bases and J by 0 bases, with 4 bases between the two germline ends. This CDR3 region has 13 residues. Germline loops: CDR1 SEHNR, CDR2 FQNEAQ (reference sequence). The CDR3: CASSDTNTGELFF. The DNA read from the CDR3 is TGTGCCAGCAGCGACACGAACACCGGGGAG.

In this sample, this clone turned up many times. The read ends 3 residues shy of where the CDR3 ends; the end is completed using the germline J gene. This sequence joins TRBV12-5 and TRBJ2-7, with 7 bases that match TRBD1. Germline V CDR1 and CDR2: LGHNT, FRNRAP. The CDR3 contains 17 residues. J gave up 2 bases and V 0 bases, and 10 bases lay outside the gene matches. CDR3 region: CASGLVPGQSRTYEQYF. The part of the CDR3 DNA that was read is TGTGCTAGTGGTTTGGTCCCGGGACAGTCACGAACCTACGAG.

This clone was observed at least ten times. Read data end 3 residues before the CDR3 end; the end is taken from the germline J gene. This rearrangement joins TRBV20-1 to TRBJ1-2; D unresolved. There are 14 residues in the CDR3. Germline values: CDR1 DFQATT, CDR2 SNEGSKA (reference sequence). CDR3 sequence reads: CSAIGLADQETYTF. CDR3 bases read: TGCAGTGCTATAGGACTAGCGGACCAAGAGACC.

This clone was recorded at least ten times. The read finishes 3 residues shy of the CDR3 end, and the germline J gene is used to complete it. This chain joins TRBV5-1 and TRBJ1-1; D perhaps matches TRBD1 (6 bases). The V and J ends lost 4 bases and 0 bases respectively, with 16 bases between them. The germline CDR1 and CDR2 sequences are SGHRS and YFSETQ. The CDR3 runs to 16 residues. The CDR3 protein is CASSQDRSTMNTEAFF. The CDR3 DNA, read in part, is TGCGCCAGCAGCCAGGACAGAAGTACAATGAACACTGAA.

This clone has ten or more counts. From the germline J gene comes the end of the CDR3, since the read stops 3 residues before it. The rearrangement links TRBV20-1 to TRBJ1-1, with a tentative D call TRBD1 (6 bases). CDR3 size: 13 residues. V gave up 3 bases and J gave up 2 bases, with 10 bases separating them. Germline-derived CDR1 and CDR2 are DFQATT and SNEGSKA (reference sequence). The covered CDR3 bases are TGCAGTGCTAGCAAACAGGGAAACACTGAA. Encoded protein: CSASKQGNTE. The complete CDR3 reads CSASKQGNTEAFF.

This clone showed up many times. The read terminates 3 residues ahead of where the CDR3 ends, so the germline J gene completes it. The chain couples TRBV12-5 to TRBJ1-5; D might be TRBD1 (5 bases). Per germline, CDR1 LGHNT and CDR2 FRNRAP. This CDR3 has 15 amino acids. V shed 7 bases and J shed 4 bases, with 17 bases lying between them. CDR3 region: CASALRQGTNQPQHF. The DNA read from the CDR3 is TGTGCTAGTGCCCTTAGGCAAGGGACTAATCAGCCC.

This clone was recorded many times. The CDR3 end lies 3 residues beyond the end of the read and is filled in from the germline J gene. The chain links TRBV19 to TRBJ2-6; possibly TRBD1 for D (5 bases). Germline V gene data show CDR1 as LNHDA and CDR2 as SQIVND (reference sequence). CDR3 length: 17 residues. Between the trimmed V and J ends, which lost 4 bases and 1 base, there was a span of 14 bases. The chain's CDR3 is CASSRGTAISGANVLTF. The part of the CDR3 DNA that was read is TGTGCCAGTAGTAGGGGCACGGCAATTTCTGGGGCCAACGTC.

At least ten counts were recorded for this clone. CDR3 amino acids: CSVEDQGAIYGYTF. The sequenced CDR3 bases are TGCAGCGTTGAAGATCAGGGGGCCATCTATGGC. The chain uses TRBV29-1 and TRBJ1-2; 8 nucleotides align to TRBD1. Sequencing ends 3 residues short of the CDR3 end; the germline J gene provides the rest. J lost 4 bases, V lost 0 bases, and 4 bases had no gene match. The CDR3 is made up of 14 amino acids. CDR1 is SQVTM and CDR2 is ANQGSEA in the germline V gene.

This clone was counted at least ten times. The CDR3 is cut off 3 residues early in the read; its end comes from the germline J gene. The chain employs TRBV28 and TRBJ2-7; 8 nucleotides match TRBD1. CDR3 size: 12 residues. After removal of 10 bases from V and 3 bases from J, the junction contained 5 bases not matched to a gene. Germline V lookup: CDR1 MDHEN, CDR2 SYDVKM. The CDR3 DNA, read in part, is TGTGCCACCGGGACAGGTCTCTACGAG. This translates into CATGTGLYE. The CDR3 in its entirety is CATGTGLYEQYF.

This clone was observed many times. The sequenced CDR3 bases are TGTGCCAGTAGTCTTGGCGGGGGGGCTAGCGGGAACATT. It codes for CASSLGGGASGNI. The CDR3 reads in full as CASSLGGGASGNIQYF. J is TRBJ2-4 and V is TRBV19; the match to TRBD2 covers 9 bases. The read comes to an end 3 residues before the CDR3 does, leaving the germline J gene to fill in the end. The CDR3 length is 16 residues. V was clipped by 5 bases and J by 7 bases; unmatched bases: 12. Per germline, CDR1 LNHDA and CDR2 SQIVND (reference sequence).